This T cell receptor (beta chain) was recovered during a study of blood T cell repertoires in COVID-19. Study at large: The United States, Italy and Spain were the sources of the acute and convalescent COVID-19 samples. PBMCs, B-cell-depleted T cells, or T cells were the source of the cDNA or gDNA that made up the material.

This clone was observed once. V was pared by 7 bases and J by 6 bases, with 15 bases between. The CDR3 sequence is 14 residues long. Germline V gives CDR1 LNHDA, CDR2 SQIVND (reference sequence). As processed by the authors: Estimated nucleated cell counts came from reference gene primer amplification. Data came from immunoSEQ multiplex PCR; TCRdb stores just in-frame clones and leaves some out. The V and J calls and clone size come from that table; D and trimming were worked out from the DNA. The sample records 150,000 to 200,000 clones, under 85% being singletons. The chain combines TRBV19 with TRBJ2-2; the D is unclear. The specimen sequenced was peripheral blood. The receptor was isolated from a woman at least 80 years old with acute or convalescent COVID-19. The CDR3 nucleotides are TGTGCCAGTACGAGGCAAGACGGAGCCGGGGAGCTGTTTTTT. Its protein product is CASTRQDGAGELFF.